This entry lists 4 T cell receptor beta chains sequenced from one sample in a study of T cell changes during pregnancy in multiple sclerosis. Profiling relied on immunoSEQ multiplex PCR, and the TCRdb table lists in-frame clones only, not all of them. The table has roughly 40,000 clones, roughly 92% seen once. This specimen consisted of CD4+ T cells from peripheral blood mononuclear cells, obtained before pregnancy. Every receptor here comes from a female donor with multiple sclerosis, enrolled in a pregnancy study.

This chain links TRBV11-3 with TRBJ2-5, with TRBD2 identical over 8 bases. The trim removed 5 bases at V and 5 bases at J, leaving 7 bases unmatched. Germline V lookup: CDR1 SGHNT, CDR2 YENEEA. This CDR3 is built from 14 residues. As DNA, the CDR3 is TGTGCCAGCAGCCAGACACCGGGGGGGGAGACCCAGTACTTC. Translated, it gives CASSQTPGGETQYF.

The V gene is TRBV6-6, the J gene TRBJ1-1, with D tentatively TRBD1 (5 bases). This CDR3 comprises 16 residues. The germline CDR1 and CDR2 sequences are MNHNY and SVGAGI (reference sequence). The V and J ends lost 0 bases and 5 bases respectively, with 16 bases between them. The CDR3 nucleotides read TGTGCCAGCAGTTACTCCGTTCAGGGTGGGTTGACTGAAGCTTTCTTT. Its translation is CASSYSVQGGLTEAFF.

This chain joins TRBV2 and TRBJ1-2; a weak D match, TRBD1 (5 bases). Germline V gene data show CDR1 as SNHLY and CDR2 as FYNNEI. This CDR3 contains 13 residues. V gave up 2 bases and J gave up 5 bases, with 9 bases separating them. In nucleotides, the CDR3 is TGTGCCAGCAGTGAACCAGGGCTGTATGGCTACACCTTC. Amino acid sequence: CASSEPGLYGYTF.

The chain links TRBV5-4 to TRBJ2-3; D uncertain. Germline V gene data show CDR1 as SGHNT and CDR2 as YYREEE (reference sequence). Trimming stripped 4 bases from V and 4 bases from J, with 4 bases between. The CDR3 is 11 amino acids. The CDR3, as DNA: TGTGCCAGCAGCGGAGCAGATACGCAGTATTTT. This encodes CASSGADTQYF.